These 5 T cell receptor beta chains came from one sample sequenced in a study of shared clonotypes between healthy human individuals (dated by TCRdb to 2020 to 2022). Library preparation employed the immunoSEQ multiplex PCR assay. Held by TCRdb, this immuneACCESS table contains in-frame sequences only and omits some clones. Under half of the omission traces to an unresolved V gene where checked; the cause of the rest is unknown. The table for this sample lists over a million clones; more than 60% of them were counted only once. Nearly 1.5% of the sample goes to the ten largest clones. Sequencing input: memory CD4+ T cells sorted from blood. The sample's cell subset or site label, in plain terms: CD45RA-negative fraction. The receptor source for this set is a man aged 18 to 35 in good health.

Concerning this clone: Other nucleotide sequences from this sample produce the same CDR3. CDR3 protein: CAISESGGPYNEQFF. DNA of the CDR3: TGTGCCATCAGTGAGTCGGGGGGGCCCTACAATGAGCAGTTCTTC. The chain links TRBV10-3 to TRBJ2-1; the D gene is possibly TRBD2 (7 bases). The V end lost 0 bases, the J end lost 2 bases, and 8 bases lay between the germline ends. CDR1 and CDR2 from the germline V gene are ENHRY and SYGVKD. The CDR3 has 15 amino acids.

The chain joins TRBV2 to TRBJ2-3; the match to TRBD2 covers 8 bases. The CDR3 covers 15 residues. V was clipped by 6 bases and J by 5 bases; unmatched bases: 10. Per germline, CDR1 SNHLY and CDR2 FYNNEI. CDR3 residues: CASRAGTRDIDTQYF. CDR3 DNA: TGTGCCAGCAGAGCCGGGACTAGGGATATAGATACGCAGTATTTT. Full variable domain (remainder filled in from reference TRBV2 and TRBJ2-3): EPEVTQTPSHQVTQMGQEVILRCVPISNHLYFYWYRQILGQKVEFLVSFYNNEISEKSEIFDDQFSVERPDGSNFTLKIRSTKLEDSAMYFCASRAGTRDIDTQYFGPGTRLTVL.

The J gene is TRBJ2-2, the V gene TRBV5-1; possible D gene TRBD2, 6 bases. Between the trimmed V and J ends, which lost 1 base and 1 base, there was a span of 8 bases. This CDR3 is built from 15 residues. The germline CDR1 and CDR2 sequences are SGHRS and YFSETQ. The CDR3: CASSLIAENTGELFF. CDR3 sequence (DNA): TGCGCCAGCAGCTTGATAGCGGAGAACACCGGGGAGCTGTTTTTT.

This chain links TRBV18 with TRBJ2-5; TRBD2 matches at 9 bases. Germline CDR1 reads KGHSH; CDR2 reads LQKENI. Trimming took 2 bases from V and 3 from J; bases not matched to a gene: 4. The CDR3 totals 15 residues. The CDR3 DNA reads TGTGCCAGCTCACCAGGCCTAGCGGGGAAAGAGACCCAGTACTTC. Amino acid sequence: CASSPGLAGKETQYF.

The chain has TRBV29-1 and TRBJ2-7, with D possibly being TRBD2 (6 bases). The V gene lost 4 bases and the J gene lost 2 bases, with 12 bases spanning the gap. Germline V lookup: CDR1 SQVTM, CDR2 ANQGSEA. CDR3 size: 13 residues. CDR3 nucleotides: TGCAGCGTTGCCGGGGGAGTCCCCTACGAGCAGTACTTC. This codes for CSVAGGVPYEQYF.